This T cell receptor beta chain derives from a study of PD-1 blockade in classical Hodgkin lymphoma (dated by TCRdb to the early 2020s). Context from the whole study: Nivolumab dosing was 3 mg/kg intravenously every 2 weeks, continuing until either disease progression or unacceptable toxicity. The study used CyTOF and TCR beta sequencing to define a peripheral blood immune signature of response to PD-1 blockade in classical Hodgkin lymphoma. The paper's findings and limits, for the study overall: Lower diversity was seen in patients whose nivolumab began less than 1 year after ASCT, and these patients were left out of later analyses so that immune reconstitution would not confound the results. CD4+ but not CD8+ TCR diversity rose significantly by C4D1 (p=0.0027 vs p=0.16), most apparent in complete responders (p=0.02). The study was limited to a single clinical trial cohort, and causes of repertoire differences, possibly disease activity or prior therapy, remained undefined. Trial patients achieving complete response had baseline diversity similar to newly diagnosed patients, whereas partial responders and progressors had significantly lower diversity. Baseline TCR diversity was reported as lower in newly diagnosed patients than in healthy donors, and lower still in relapsed/refractory patients.

The germline ends are 20 bases apart after V is trimmed by 5 bases and J by 7 bases. The CDR3 measures 15 amino acids from cysteine to phenylalanine. Of all the DNA, just the CDR3 is kept, 45 bases in frame from base 1. From the germline V gene (reference sequence), CDR1 is SEHNR and CDR2 is FQNEAQ. Genomic DNA was isolated using the Qiagen DNeasy kit from unsorted PBMCs as well as from negatively selected CD4+ and CD8+ fractions. Using primers that anneal to V and J segments, immunoSEQ multiplex PCR amplified the TCR beta CDR3 regions. A synthetic immune receptor repertoire was used to minimize amplification bias, and any residual bias was removed computationally once sequencing was done. Turning to the authors' computational methods: Repertoire diversity was quantified as the Shannon entropy index using custom Python scripts. Unsorted, CD4+ and CD8+ repertoires were examined separately, except in combined analyses, for which CD4+ and CD8+ sequences were merged in silico. A clone counted as expanded when the clone's frequency after treatment rose at least 2-fold relative to C1D1, and clones undetected at baseline were given a pseudocount of 0.5. Singleton clones were defined as clones with 0 or 1 copy at C1D1, and non-singleton clones were defined as clones with 2 or more copies. By matching protein sequences in sorted samples from the same patient, clones expanded in unsorted samples were annotated as CD4+, CD8+ or unknown. Wilcoxon tests on paired samples were used to test diversity changes from C1D1 to C4D1. Not all clones reach the TCRdb copy of this immuneACCESS table, which keeps in-frame sequences only. Checked studies attribute under half of the gap to unresolved V genes and leave the rest unexplained. V, J and clone size are those of that table, while D and trimming were read from the DNA. The sample data list some 93,000 clones, and around 80% of these were observed just once. About a tenth of the sample is taken by the ten largest.

Interpreted using the paper, the time point label stands for: cycle 4 day 1 (C4D1), after less than 7 weeks of nivolumab. All trial patients had relapsed after autologous stem cell transplantation, with cohorts A, B and C differing in prior brentuximab vedotin exposure. A total of fewer than 70 patients with relapsed/refractory classical Hodgkin lymphoma made up the trial cohort, and each patient's best overall response was complete response, partial response or progressive disease. Single-agent nivolumab was administered to trial patients in the multi-cohort phase II CheckMate 205 trial. An independent review committee assessed best overall response using the 2007 International Working Group response criteria. Trial PBMCs were collected just before the start of nivolumab (C1D1) and during therapy at cycle 2 day 1 and cycle 4 day 1. Peripheral blood was collected in 8 mL Vacutainer Cell Preparation Tubes, from which PBMCs were isolated by centrifugation and then cryopreserved.

Concerning this clone: The specificity of this receptor is unknown. Base qualities were left out, and no much larger clone turns up one base away.

Sequencing used peripheral blood mononuclear cells (PBMCs), obtained before the fourth cycle of nivolumab. The sequence is built from TRBV7-9 and TRBJ1-2; the D segment could be TRBD1, given 5 matching bases. The sequence derives from a human donor with classical Hodgkin lymphoma. The nucleotides read TGTGCCAGCAGCCCCGCCGACCAGGGCTCGGGTGGCTACACCTTC. Its translation reads: CASSPADQGSGGYTF.